This T cell receptor (beta chain) was sequenced for a study of OX40 agonist ivuxolimab in advanced cancers. The CDR3 is made up of 14 amino acids. CDR1 is ENHRY and CDR2 is SYGVKD in the germline V gene. V was shortened by 10 bases and J by 3 bases, with 19 bases between the two germline ends. Patients were excluded for autoimmune disease history or systemic immunosuppression. Clones were read by immunoSEQ multiplex PCR, and TCRdb kept only the in-frame ones, dropping some. Counted here are more than 85,000 clones, around nine tenths occurring once; the ten biggest clones make up roughly 0.3%. Sequenced material: CD4+ or CD8+ T cells sorted from blood, taken in a trial of the OX40 agonist ivuxolimab. The receptor's source is an adult with an advanced solid tumor such as melanoma, head and neck, liver or kidney cancer. The chain carries TRBV10-3 and TRBJ2-7; no firm D call. CDR3 sequence: CATHPGPSHYEQYF. As DNA, the CDR3 is TGTGCCACCCACCCGGGCCCTTCCCACTACGAGCAGTACTTC.